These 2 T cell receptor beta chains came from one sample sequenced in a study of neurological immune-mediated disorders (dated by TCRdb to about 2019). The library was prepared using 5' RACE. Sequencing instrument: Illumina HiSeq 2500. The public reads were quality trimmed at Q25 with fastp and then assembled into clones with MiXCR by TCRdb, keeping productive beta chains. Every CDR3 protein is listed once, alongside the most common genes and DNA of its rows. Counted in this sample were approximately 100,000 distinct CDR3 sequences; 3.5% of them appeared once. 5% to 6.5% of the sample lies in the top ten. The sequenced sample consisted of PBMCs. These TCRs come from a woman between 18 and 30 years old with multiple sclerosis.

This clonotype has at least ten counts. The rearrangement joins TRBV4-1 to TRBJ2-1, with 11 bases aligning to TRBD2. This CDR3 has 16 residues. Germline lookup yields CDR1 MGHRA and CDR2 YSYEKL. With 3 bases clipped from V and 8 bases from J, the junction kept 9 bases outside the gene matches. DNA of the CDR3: TGCGCCAGCAGCCAGACCTTAGCGGGGGGGCTCGATGAGCAGTTCTTC. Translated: CASSQTLAGGLDEQFF.

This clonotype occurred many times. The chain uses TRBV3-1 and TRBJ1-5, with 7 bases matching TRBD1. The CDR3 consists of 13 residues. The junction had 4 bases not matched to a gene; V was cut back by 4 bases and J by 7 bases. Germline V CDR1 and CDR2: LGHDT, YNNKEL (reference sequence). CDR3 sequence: CASSPETGQPQHF. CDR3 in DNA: TGTGCCAGCAGCCCCGAGACAGGGCAGCCCCAGCATTTT.